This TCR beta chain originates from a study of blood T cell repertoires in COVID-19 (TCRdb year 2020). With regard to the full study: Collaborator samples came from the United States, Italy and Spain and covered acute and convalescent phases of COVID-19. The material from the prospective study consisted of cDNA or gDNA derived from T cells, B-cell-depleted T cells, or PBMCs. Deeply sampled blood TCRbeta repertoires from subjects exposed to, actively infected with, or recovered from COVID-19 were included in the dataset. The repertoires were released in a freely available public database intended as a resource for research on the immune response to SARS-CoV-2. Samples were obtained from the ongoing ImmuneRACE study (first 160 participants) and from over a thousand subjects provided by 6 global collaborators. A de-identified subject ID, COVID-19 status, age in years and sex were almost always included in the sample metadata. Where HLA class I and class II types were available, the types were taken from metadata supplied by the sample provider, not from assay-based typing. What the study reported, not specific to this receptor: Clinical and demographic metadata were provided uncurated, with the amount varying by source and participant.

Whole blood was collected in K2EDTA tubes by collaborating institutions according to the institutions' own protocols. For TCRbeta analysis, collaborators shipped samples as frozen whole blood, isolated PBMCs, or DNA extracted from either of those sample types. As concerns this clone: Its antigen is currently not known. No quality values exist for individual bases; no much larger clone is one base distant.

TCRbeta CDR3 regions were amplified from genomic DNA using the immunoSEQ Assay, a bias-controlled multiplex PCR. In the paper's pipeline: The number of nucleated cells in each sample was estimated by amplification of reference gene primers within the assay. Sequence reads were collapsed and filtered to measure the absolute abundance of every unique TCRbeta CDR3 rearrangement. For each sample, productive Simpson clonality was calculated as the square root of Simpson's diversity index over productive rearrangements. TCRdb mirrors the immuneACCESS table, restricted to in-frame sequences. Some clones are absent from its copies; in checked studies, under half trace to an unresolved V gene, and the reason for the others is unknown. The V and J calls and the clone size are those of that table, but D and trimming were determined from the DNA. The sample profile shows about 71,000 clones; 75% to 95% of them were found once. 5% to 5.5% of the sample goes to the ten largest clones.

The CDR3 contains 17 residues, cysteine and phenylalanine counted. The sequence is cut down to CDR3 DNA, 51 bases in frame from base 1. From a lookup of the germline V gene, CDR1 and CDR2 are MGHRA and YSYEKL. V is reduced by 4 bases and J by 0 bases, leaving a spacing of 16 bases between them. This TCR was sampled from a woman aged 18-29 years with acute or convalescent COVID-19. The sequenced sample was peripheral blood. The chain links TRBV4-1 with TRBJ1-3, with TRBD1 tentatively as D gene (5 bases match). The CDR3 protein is CASSPGPRTLSGNTIYF. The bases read TGCGCCAGCAGCCCCGGTCCCAGGACACTCTCTGGAAACACCATATATTTT.